These 5 T cell receptor beta chains share one sample of origin, sequenced in a study of T cell responses to AZD1222 COVID-19 vaccine. The method was immunoSEQ multiplex PCR; TCRdb's version includes in-frame clones alone and lacks a portion of them. Here the sample spans more than 120,000 clones, approximately 94% being singletons. The sequences come from peripheral blood, collected on day 0 of AZD1222 vaccination. Receptors were obtained from an adult in good health.

This clone was detected only a few times. J is TRBJ1-5 and V is TRBV15; tentative D call: TRBD1 (5 bases). The germline CDR1 and CDR2 sequences are LNHNV and YYDKDF (reference sequence). The CDR3 contains 18 residues. Trimming stripped 3 bases from V and 3 bases from J, with 21 bases between. CDR3 coding DNA: TGTGCCACCAGCAGGGGGGTGGAGGGGAGGAGGAACAATCAGCCCCAGCATTTT. Amino acid sequence: CATSRGVEGRRNNQPQHF.

The chain couples TRBV30 to TRBJ1-3; D remains unclear. Trimming stripped 0 bases from V and 4 bases from J, with 7 bases between. The germline gives CDR1 GTSNPN, CDR2 SVGIG (reference sequence). The CDR3 contains 13 residues. For the CDR3, the DNA is TGTGCCTGGAGTGTACTTGGGGGAAACACCATATATTTT. Its protein product is CAWSVLGGNTIYF.

By its share, this clone is medium-sized. The chain couples TRBV24-1 to TRBJ2-1, with 14 bases fitting TRBD2. V lost 5 bases, J lost 10 bases, and 6 bases stayed unmatched. CDR3 length: 15 residues. Germline CDR1 KGHDR, CDR2 SFDVKD. The CDR3 is CATSVGLAGVGEQFF. CDR3 in DNA: TGTGCCACCAGTGTGGGACTAGCGGGAGTAGGAGAGCAGTTCTTC.

This clone has a single count. This chain uses TRBV18 with TRBJ1-6; perhaps TRBD1 as D (5 bases). In germline, CDR1 is KGHSH, CDR2 LQKENI. The CDR3 length is 15 residues. V was pared by 3 bases and J by 10 bases, with 16 bases between. The CDR3 nucleotides read TGTGCCAGCTCACCCAGGGCAGGGCAGGACTCACCCCTCCACTTT. Its translation is CASSPRAGQDSPLHF.

The J gene is TRBJ2-7, the V gene TRBV6-5; D remains unclear. Germline CDR1 is MNHEY and CDR2 is SVGAGI. Trimming pared 4 bases from V and 1 base from J, leaving 8 bases between. The CDR3 consists of 13 residues. The CDR3 reads CASSSWGSYEQYF. Written as DNA, the CDR3 is TGTGCCAGCAGTTCTTGGGGATCCTACGAGCAGTACTTC.